A selection of T cell receptor beta chains follows, all from one sample in a study of cytomegalovirus exposure and HLA in healthy donors. Only in-frame clones appear in the TCRdb table, and some are missing; sequencing was by immunoSEQ multiplex PCR. The top ten clones hold about 9.7% of a sample with roughly 150,000 clones, about 80% of them seen once. Input material: PBMCs. Receptor source: a man between 18 and 29 years old in good health and CMV-seropositive. Both conserved end residues are part of each CDR3. D genes are given only for firm matches. Clone sizes are given selectively: once, few, many, or a class where the clone is expanded.

CDR3nt: TGTGCCAGCAGACGAACCTGGAGGGCTAAGGAGTTAGAGACCCAGTACTTC
CDR3aa: CASRRTWRAKELETQYF
abundance: NA
j_gene: TRBJ2-5
len: 17
d_gene: NA
v_gene: TRBV28

CDR3nt: TGCAGCGTTGTACTAGCGGGTTACAATGAGCAGTTCTTC
CDR3aa: CSVVLAGYNEQFF
abundance: NA
j_gene: TRBJ2-1
len: 13
d_gene: TRBD2
v_gene: TRBV29-1

CDR3nt: TGTGCCAGCATTCAGGGTTCAGTCGAGCAGTACTTC
CDR3aa: CASIQGSVEQYF
abundance: NA
j_gene: TRBJ2-7
len: 12
d_gene: NA
v_gene: TRBV7-2

CDR3nt: TGTGCGGGAGGACAGGGGGGAGTCAATGAGCAGTTCTTC
CDR3aa: CAGGQGGVNEQFF
abundance: NA
j_gene: TRBJ2-1
len: 13
d_gene: TRBD1
v_gene: TRBV2

CDR3nt: TGTGCCACCGCGTCATCCTACGAGCAGTACTTC
CDR3aa: CATASSYEQYF
abundance: NA
j_gene: TRBJ2-7
len: 11
d_gene: NA
v_gene: TRBV6-6

CDR3nt: TGTGCTAGTGGTTTGGGACAGGACGAGGAGGCTTTCTTT
CDR3aa: CASGLGQDEEAFF
abundance: NA
j_gene: TRBJ1-1
len: 13
d_gene: NA
v_gene: TRBV12-5

CDR3nt: TGTGCCAGCAGTGGGTGGGGGCATCAGCCCCAGCATTTT
CDR3aa: CASSGWGHQPQHF
abundance: NA
j_gene: TRBJ1-5
len: 13
d_gene: NA
v_gene: TRBV7-2

CDR3nt: TGCGCCAGCAGCCAAGATGGGGCAGGAAATCAGCCCCAGCATTTT
CDR3aa: CASSQDGAGNQPQHF
abundance: NA
j_gene: TRBJ1-5
len: 15
d_gene: NA
v_gene: TRBV4-3

CDR3nt: TGTGCCAGCAGCCGGGTGGGGGGGAGGAGTGATGAGCAGTTCTTC
CDR3aa: CASSRVGGRSDEQFF
abundance: NA
j_gene: TRBJ2-1
len: 15
d_gene: TRBD2
v_gene: TRBV6-5

CDR3nt: TGTGCCAGCAGGGCGGAACTAGCGGCACAAGAGACCCAGTACTTC
CDR3aa: CASRAELAAQETQYF
abundance: NA
j_gene: TRBJ2-5
len: 15
d_gene: TRBD2
v_gene: TRBV6-5

CDR3nt: TGTGCCAGCAGCTTATTCTGGGCTAGCGGGAGTCGCTCCTACGAGCAGTACTTC
CDR3aa: CASSLFWASGSRSYEQYF
abundance: once
j_gene: TRBJ2-7
len: 18
d_gene: TRBD2
v_gene: TRBV7-2